This T cell receptor beta chain emerged from a study of blood T cell repertoires in COVID-19. About the research overall: COVID-19 samples collected from the United States, Italy and Spain covered acute and convalescent phases. T cells, B-cell-depleted T cells, or PBMCs provided the cDNA or gDNA that served as material.

In the original analysis: From reference gene primer amplification, estimates of nucleated cell counts were derived. Repertoires were generated with immunoSEQ multiplex PCR, while TCRdb's copy carries only in-frame clones and drops some. The DNA gave D and trimming, while V, J and clone size come from that table. The sample comprises a few hundred thousand clones, approximately 84% of which are singletons, and about 1.9% rests with the top ten. Losses at the gene ends were 4 bases for V and 6 bases for J; bases not matched to a gene: 14. In germline, CDR1 is KGHSH, CDR2 LQKENI. This CDR3 has 16 amino acids.

The receptor was isolated from a man aged 35-49 years with active or convalescent COVID-19. The chain carries TRBV18 and TRBJ1-1; the match to TRBD1 covers 7 bases. The sequenced sample was peripheral blood. CDR3 amino acids: CASSLTSDREISEAFF. DNA for the CDR3: TGTGCCAGCTCACTAACCTCCGACAGGGAAATCTCTGAAGCTTTCTTT.